The clone carrying this T cell receptor (beta chain) has just a few counts. The data derive from a study of response to subunit inactivated influenza vaccine. Trimming removed 1 base from V and 4 bases from J; junction bases left unmatched: 3. The CDR3 runs to 14 residues. Germline V gene data show CDR1 as LGHDT and CDR2 as YNNKEL (reference sequence). MiXCR was run by TCRdb on the RT-PCR reads, yielding one entry per CDR3 protein. The data hold about 540,000 distinct CDR3 sequences, with roughly 25% observed a single time. The same sample was also studied in work on T cells expressing NK-cell markers. That source notes: cDNA encoding TCR beta was synthesized via 5'RACE template switching incorporating UMIs.

The chain couples TRBV3-1 to TRBJ1-2; 7 bases are a match to TRBD1. This TCR was sampled from a man in his fifties or sixties who received an inactivated influenza vaccine. The specimen was CD4+ T cells sorted from PBMCs, collected 11 to 12 days after vaccination. DNA for the CDR3: TGTGCCAGCAGCCAAGCGGGACAGCTCTATGGCTACACCTTC. This gives the protein CASSQAGQLYGYTF.